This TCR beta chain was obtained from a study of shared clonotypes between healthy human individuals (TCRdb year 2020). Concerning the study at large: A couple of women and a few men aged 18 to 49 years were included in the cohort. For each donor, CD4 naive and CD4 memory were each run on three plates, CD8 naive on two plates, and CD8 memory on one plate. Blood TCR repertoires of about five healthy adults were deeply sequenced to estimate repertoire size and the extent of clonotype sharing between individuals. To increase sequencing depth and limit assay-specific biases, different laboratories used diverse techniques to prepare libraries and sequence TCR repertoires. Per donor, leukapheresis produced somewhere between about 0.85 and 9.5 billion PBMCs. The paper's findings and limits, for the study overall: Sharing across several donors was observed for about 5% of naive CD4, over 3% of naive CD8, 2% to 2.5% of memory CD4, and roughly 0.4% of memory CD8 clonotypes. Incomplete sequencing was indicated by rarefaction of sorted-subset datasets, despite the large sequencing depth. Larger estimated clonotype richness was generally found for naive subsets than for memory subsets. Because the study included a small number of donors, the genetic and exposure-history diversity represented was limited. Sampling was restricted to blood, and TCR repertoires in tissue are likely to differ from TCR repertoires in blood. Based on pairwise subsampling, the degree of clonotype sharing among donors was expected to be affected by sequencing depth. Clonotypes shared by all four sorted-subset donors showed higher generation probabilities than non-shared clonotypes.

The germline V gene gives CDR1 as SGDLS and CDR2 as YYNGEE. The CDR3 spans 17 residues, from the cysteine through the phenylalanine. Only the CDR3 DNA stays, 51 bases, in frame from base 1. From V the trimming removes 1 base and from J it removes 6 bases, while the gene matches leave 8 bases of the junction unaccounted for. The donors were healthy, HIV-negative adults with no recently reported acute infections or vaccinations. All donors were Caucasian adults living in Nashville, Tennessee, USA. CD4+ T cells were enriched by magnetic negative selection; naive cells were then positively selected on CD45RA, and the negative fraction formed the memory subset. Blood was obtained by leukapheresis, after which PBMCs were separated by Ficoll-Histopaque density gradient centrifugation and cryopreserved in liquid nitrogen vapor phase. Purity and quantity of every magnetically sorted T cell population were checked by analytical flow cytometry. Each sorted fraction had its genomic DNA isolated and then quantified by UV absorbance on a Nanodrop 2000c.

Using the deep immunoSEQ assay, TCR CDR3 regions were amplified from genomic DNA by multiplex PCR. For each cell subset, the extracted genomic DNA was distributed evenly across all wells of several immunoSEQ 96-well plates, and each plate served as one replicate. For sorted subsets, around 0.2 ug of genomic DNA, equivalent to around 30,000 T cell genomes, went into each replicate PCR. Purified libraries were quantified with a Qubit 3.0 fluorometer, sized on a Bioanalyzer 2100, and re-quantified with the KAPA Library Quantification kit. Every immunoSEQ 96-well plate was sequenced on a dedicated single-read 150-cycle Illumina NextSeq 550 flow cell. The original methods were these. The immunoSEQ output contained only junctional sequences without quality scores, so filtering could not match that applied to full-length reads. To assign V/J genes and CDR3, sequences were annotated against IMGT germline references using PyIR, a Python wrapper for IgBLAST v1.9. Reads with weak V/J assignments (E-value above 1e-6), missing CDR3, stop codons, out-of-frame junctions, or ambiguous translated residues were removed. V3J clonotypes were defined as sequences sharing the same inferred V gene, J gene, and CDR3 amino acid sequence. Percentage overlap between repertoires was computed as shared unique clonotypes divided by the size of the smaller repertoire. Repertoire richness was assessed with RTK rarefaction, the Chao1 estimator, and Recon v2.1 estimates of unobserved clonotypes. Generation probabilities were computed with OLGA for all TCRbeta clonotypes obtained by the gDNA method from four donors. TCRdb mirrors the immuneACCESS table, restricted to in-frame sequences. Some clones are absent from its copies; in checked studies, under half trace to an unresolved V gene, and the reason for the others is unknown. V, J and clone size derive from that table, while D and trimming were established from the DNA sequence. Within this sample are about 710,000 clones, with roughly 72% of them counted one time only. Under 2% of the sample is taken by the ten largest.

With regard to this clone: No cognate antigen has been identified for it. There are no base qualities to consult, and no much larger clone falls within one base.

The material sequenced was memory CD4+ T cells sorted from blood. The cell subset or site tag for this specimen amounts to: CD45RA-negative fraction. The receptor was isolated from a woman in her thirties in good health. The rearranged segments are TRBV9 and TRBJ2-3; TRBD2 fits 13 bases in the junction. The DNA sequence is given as TGTGCCAGCAGCGTAAGCGGACTAGCGGGAGCGGGGGATACGCAGTATTTT. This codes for CASSVSGLAGAGDTQYF.